The sample holds one count of the clone carrying this TCR beta chain. This entry belongs to a study of blood T cell repertoires in COVID-19. About the research overall: From the United States, Italy and Spain came samples of acute and convalescent COVID-19.

How the authors handled the data: Reference gene primer amplification in the assay estimated nucleated cell counts. Produced via immunoSEQ multiplex PCR; TCRdb's table is partial and in-frame only. That table is the source of V, J and clone size, and D and trimming were worked out from the DNA. The table has 150,000 to 250,000 clones, about 80% seen once. The sample was PBMCs or T cells enriched from blood (not recorded which). The TCR originated in a man in his forties who had recovered from COVID-19.

The CDR3 protein is CAISESTGENYGYTF. CDR3 nucleotides: TGTGCCATCAGTGAGTCGACAGGGGAGAACTATGGCTACACCTTC. The chain joins TRBV10-3 to TRBJ1-2; 8 nucleotides align to TRBD1. CDR1 and CDR2 from the germline V gene are ENHRY and SYGVKD. The CDR3 runs 15 residues. V shed 0 bases and J 2 bases; nucleotides not matched to a gene: 2.